This TCR beta chain was retrieved from a study of blood T cells in healthy people across ages. In the study overall: T cells yielded about one barcoded beta molecule per two cells through template switching.

Each donor supplied around 9.9 milliliters of peripheral blood. Primers used in a second PCR of about 7 to 11 cycles were a sample-barcoded 5' primer and a J-beta primer mix. TCRdb redid the calling of the 5' RACE reads with MiXCR, one entry per CDR3 protein. The data contain 700,000 to 850,000 distinct CDR3 sequences, about 55% of them singletons. Germline V lookup: CDR1 MNHEY, CDR2 SMNVEV (reference sequence). The CDR3 sequence is 15 residues long. V was trimmed by 7 bases and J by 2 bases, leaving 12 bases between them. The chain carries TRBV27 and TRBJ2-6; D is possibly TRBD2 (5 bases). Sample: blood. The sequence was collected from an older man in good health. CDR3 in amino acids: CASTSGVTGANVLTF. The CDR3 nucleotides read TGTGCCAGCACTTCCGGGGTAACTGGGGCCAACGTCCTGACTTTC.